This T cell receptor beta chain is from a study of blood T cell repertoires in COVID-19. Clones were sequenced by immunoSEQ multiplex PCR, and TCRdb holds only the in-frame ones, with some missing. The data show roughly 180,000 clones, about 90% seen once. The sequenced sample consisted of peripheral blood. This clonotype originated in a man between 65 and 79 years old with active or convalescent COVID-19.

The CDR3: CASTILAGVGDTQYF. The CDR3 nucleotides are TGTGCCAGCACCATACTAGCGGGCGTCGGAGATACGCAGTATTTT. The genes are TRBV7-9 and TRBJ2-3; 9 bases map to TRBD2. Unmatched junction bases numbered 10, after V lost 7 bases and J lost 5 bases. CDR1 and CDR2 (germline): SEHNR, FQNEAQ (reference sequence). This CDR3 region has 15 residues.